The 2 T cell receptor beta chains below all came from one sample that was sequenced in a study of monozygotic twins with inflammatory bowel disease. One entry per CDR3 protein, without DNA, is what TCRdb gives after re-calling the 5' RACE reads. The ten top clones account for 2.5% to 3%, within a sample of 350,000 to 400,000 distinct CDR3 sequences. Sequenced input: blood. These receptors were taken from a human donor with ulcerative colitis or Crohn's disease, or a healthy co-twin of an affected twin (not recorded which).

The chain joins TRBV5-4 to TRBJ1-1; absent DNA, TCRdb's TRBD1 call cannot be checked. The CDR3 loop spans 14 amino acids. The V gene's germline CDR1 is SGHNT and CDR2 YYREEE (reference sequence). The chain's CDR3 is CASSPEQQGIKAFF.

This chain connects TRBV7-8 to TRBJ2-5. Per germline, CDR1 SGHVS and CDR2 FQNEAQ. The CDR3 is 13 amino acids. The CDR3 sequence is CASSLGTIETQYF. The full variable domain, completed using reference TRBV7-8 and TRBJ2-5, is GAGVSQSPRYKVAKRGQDVALRCDPISGHVSLFWYQQALGQGPEFLTYFQNEAQLDKSGLPSDRFFAERPEGSVSTLKIQRTQQEDSAVYLCASSLGTIETQYFGPGTRLLVL.